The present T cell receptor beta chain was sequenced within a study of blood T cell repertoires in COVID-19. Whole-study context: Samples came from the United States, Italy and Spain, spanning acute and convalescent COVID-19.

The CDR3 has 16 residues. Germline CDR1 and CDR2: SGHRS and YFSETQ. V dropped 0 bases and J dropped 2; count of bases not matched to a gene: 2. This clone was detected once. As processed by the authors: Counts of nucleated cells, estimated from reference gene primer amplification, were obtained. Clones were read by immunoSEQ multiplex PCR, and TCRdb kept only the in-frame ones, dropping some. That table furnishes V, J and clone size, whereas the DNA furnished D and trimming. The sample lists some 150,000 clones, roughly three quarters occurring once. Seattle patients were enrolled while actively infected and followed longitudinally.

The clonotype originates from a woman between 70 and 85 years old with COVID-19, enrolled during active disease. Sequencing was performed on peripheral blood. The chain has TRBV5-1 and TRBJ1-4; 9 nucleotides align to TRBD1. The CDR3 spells CASSLGQGGTNEKLFF. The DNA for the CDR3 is TGCGCCAGCAGCTTGGGACAGGGGGGTACTAATGAAAAACTGTTTTTT.